This TCR beta chain comes out of a study of patients and donors after allogeneic stem cell transplantation. Per germline, CDR1 SQVTM and CDR2 ANQGSEA. CDR3 length equals 13 residues. This clonotype was observed a handful of times. Germline and junction disagree at one end, which may indicate a read error. TCRdb independently ran MiXCR on the RT-PCR reads; one entry per CDR3 protein. The sample contains about a million distinct CDR3 sequences, over 15% of which appear only once. The sequence derives from a human donor who was either an allogeneic HSCT recipient or a stem cell or donor lymphocyte infusion donor (not recorded which). It is not recorded whose cells these are; they may come from a transplant donor. Sample: blood, either unsorted or a sorted T cell fraction (not recorded which). The chain joins TRBV29-1 to TRBJ2-2; no definite D call. This CDR3 reads CSVEEANTGELFF. The CDR3 DNA reads as TGCAGCGTAGAAGAAGCGAACACCGGGGAGCTGTTTTTT.